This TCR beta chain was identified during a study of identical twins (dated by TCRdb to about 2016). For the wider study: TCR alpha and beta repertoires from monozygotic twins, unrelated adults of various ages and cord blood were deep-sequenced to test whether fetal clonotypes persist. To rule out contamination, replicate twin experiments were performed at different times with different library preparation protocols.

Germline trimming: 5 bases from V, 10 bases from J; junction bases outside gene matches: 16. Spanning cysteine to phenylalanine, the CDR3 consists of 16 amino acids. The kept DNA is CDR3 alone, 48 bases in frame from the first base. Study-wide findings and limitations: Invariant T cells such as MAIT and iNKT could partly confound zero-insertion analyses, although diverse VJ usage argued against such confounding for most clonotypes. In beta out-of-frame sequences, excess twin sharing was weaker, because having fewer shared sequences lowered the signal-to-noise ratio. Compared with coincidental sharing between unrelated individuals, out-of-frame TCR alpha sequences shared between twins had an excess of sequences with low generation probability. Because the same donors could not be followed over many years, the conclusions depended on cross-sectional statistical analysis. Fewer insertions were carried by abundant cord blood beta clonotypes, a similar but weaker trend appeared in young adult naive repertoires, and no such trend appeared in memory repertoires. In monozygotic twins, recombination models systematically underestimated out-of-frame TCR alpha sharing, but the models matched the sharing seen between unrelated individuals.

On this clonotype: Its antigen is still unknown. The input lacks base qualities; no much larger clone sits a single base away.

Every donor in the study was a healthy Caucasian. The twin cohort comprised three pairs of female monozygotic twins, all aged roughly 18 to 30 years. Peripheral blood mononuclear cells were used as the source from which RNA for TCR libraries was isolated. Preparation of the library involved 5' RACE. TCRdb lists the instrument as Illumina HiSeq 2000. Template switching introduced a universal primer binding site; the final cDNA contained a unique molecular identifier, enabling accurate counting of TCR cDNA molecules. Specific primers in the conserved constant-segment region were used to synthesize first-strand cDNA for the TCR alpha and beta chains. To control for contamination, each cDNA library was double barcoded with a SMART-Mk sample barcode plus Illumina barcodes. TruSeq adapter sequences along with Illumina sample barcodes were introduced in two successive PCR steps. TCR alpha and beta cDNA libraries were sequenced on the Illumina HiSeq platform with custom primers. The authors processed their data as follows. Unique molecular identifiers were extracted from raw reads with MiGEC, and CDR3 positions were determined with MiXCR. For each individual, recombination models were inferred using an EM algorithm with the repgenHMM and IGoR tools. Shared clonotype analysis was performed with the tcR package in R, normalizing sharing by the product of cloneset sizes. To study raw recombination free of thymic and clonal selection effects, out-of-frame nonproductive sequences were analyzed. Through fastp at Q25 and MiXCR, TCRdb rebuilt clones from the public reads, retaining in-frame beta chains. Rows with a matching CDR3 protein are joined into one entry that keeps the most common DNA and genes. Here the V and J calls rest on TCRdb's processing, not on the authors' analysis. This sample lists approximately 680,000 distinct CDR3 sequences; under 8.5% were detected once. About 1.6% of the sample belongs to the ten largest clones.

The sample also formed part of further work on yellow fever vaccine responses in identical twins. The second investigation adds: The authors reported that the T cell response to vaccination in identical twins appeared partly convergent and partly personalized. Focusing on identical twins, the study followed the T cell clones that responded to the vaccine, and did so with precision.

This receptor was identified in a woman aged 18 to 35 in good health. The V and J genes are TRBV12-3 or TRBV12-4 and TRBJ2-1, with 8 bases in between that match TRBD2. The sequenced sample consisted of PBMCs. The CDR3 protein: CASSPSVSGGPLEQFF. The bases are TGTGCCAGCAGTCCCTCAGTCTCGGGAGGGCCTTTGGAGCAGTTCTTC.